This TCR beta chain was sequenced during a study of blood T cell repertoires in COVID-19. Study-wide background: COVID-19 samples collected from the United States, Italy and Spain covered acute and convalescent phases. In each case, the material was cDNA or gDNA derived from T cells, B-cell-depleted T cells, or PBMCs.

Germline trimming cut 4 bases from V and 2 bases from J; bases unmatched to any gene: 7. Germline loops: CDR1 SGHDT, CDR2 YYEEEE. This CDR3 contains 16 residues. Patients of the Seattle cohort, enrolled during active infection, were followed longitudinally. Repertoires were generated with immunoSEQ multiplex PCR, while TCRdb's copy carries only in-frame clones and drops some. Of 200,000 or so clones listed, about four fifths were seen once; the top ten hold 9% to 15%. Sequencing was done on a sample of peripheral blood. The clonotype comes from a woman older than 75 with COVID-19, enrolled during active disease. This sequence joins TRBV5-6 and TRBJ1-2; 11 bases are shared with TRBD1. The CDR3, as DNA: TGTGCCAGCAGCCCGGACAGGGGGCCCCTCAACTATGGCTACACCTTC. This codes for CASSPDRGPLNYGYTF. The full variable domain, completed using reference TRBV5-6 and TRBJ1-2, is DAGVTQSPTHLIKTRGQQVTLRCSPKSGHDTVSWYQQALGQGPQFIFQYYEEEERQRGNFPDRFSGHQFPNYSSELNVNALLLGDSALYLCASSPDRGPLNYGYTFGSGTRLTVV.